This T cell receptor beta chain was identified in a study of identical twins. Findings and caveats of the study: Low generation-probability sequences were in excess among twin-shared out-of-frame alpha sequences.

MiXCR, applied by TCRdb to the 5' RACE reads, yields one record per CDR3 protein. The sample shows 200,000 to 250,000 distinct CDR3 sequences, over 9.5% of them seen only once. Concerning this clonotype: Its antigen is still unknown.

The CDR3 spans 17 residues. V lost 6 bases to trimming and J lost 4 bases; unmatched junction nucleotides: 15. Healthy Caucasians provided all donations. The data also belong to a second study, concerning yellow fever vaccine responses in identical twins.

The V and J genes are TRBV23-1 and TRBJ2-7; 10 positions agree with TRBD1. TRBV23-1 is an ORF; its function is uncertain. Sequenced: memory (CD45RO+) T cells sorted from blood. This receptor was obtained from a woman aged 18-29 years in good health. CDR3 DNA: TGCGCCAGCAGCCCCAATGGACAGGGGGTAAGGAATTACGAGCAGTACTTC. The encoded protein is CASSPNGQGVRNYEQYF.